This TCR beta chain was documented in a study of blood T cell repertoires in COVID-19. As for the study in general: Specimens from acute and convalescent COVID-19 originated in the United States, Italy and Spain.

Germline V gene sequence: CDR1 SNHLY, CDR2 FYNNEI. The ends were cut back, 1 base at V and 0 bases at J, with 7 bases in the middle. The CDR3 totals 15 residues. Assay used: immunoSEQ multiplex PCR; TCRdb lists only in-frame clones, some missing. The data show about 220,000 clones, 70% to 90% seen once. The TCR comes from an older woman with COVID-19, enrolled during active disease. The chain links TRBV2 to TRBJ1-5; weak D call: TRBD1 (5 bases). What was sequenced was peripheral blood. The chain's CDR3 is CASSEGQNSNQPQHF. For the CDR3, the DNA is TGTGCCAGCAGTGAAGGACAGAATAGCAATCAGCCCCAGCATTTT.